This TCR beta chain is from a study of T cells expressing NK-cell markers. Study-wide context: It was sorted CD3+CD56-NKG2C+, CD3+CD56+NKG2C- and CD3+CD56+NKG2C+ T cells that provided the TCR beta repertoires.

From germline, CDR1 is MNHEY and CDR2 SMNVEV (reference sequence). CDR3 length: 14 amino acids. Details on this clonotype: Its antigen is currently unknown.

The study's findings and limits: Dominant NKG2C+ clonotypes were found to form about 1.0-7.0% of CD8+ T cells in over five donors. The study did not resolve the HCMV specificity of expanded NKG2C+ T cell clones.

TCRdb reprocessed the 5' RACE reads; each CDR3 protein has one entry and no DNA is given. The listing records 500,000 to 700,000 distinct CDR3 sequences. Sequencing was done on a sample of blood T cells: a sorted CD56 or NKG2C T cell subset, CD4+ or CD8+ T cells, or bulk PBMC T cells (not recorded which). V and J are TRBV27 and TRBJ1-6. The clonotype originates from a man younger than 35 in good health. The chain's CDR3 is CASRGSSYNSPLHF.